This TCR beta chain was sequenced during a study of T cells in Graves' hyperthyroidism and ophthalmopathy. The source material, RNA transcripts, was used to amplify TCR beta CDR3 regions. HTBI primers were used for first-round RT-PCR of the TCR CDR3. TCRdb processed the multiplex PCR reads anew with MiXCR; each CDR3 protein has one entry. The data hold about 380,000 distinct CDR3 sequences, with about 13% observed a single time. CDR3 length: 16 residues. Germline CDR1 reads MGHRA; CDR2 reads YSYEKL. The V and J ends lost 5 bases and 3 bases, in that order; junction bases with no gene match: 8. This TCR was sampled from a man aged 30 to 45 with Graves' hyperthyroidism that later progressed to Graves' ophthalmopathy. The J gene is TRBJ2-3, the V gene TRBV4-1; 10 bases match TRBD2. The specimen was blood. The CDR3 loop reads CASSTSGGASTDTQYF. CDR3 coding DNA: TGCGCCAGCAGCACCAGCGGGGGGGCGTCGACAGATACGCAGTATTTT.